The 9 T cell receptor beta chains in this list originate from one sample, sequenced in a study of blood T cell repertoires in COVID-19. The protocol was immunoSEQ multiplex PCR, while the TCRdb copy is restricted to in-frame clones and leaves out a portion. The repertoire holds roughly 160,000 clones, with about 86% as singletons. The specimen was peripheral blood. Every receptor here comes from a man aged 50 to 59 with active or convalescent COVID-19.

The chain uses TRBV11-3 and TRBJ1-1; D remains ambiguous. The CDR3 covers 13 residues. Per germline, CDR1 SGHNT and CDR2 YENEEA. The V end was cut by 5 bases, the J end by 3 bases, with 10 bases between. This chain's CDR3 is CASSPRRDTEAFF. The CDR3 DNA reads TGTGCCAGCAGCCCACGTCGGGACACTGAAGCTTTCTTT.

DNA for the CDR3: TGTGCCAGCAGCTTAAAACCGGGACAGGGATATCAGCCCCAGCATTTT. Translation: CASSLKPGQGYQPQHF. The V gene is TRBV7-2, the J gene TRBJ1-5, with 9 bases fitting TRBD1. The CDR3 spans 16 residues. V was pared by 2 bases and J by 5 bases, with 7 bases of the junction left unmatched. The germline V gene has CDR1 SGHTA and CDR2 FQGNSA.

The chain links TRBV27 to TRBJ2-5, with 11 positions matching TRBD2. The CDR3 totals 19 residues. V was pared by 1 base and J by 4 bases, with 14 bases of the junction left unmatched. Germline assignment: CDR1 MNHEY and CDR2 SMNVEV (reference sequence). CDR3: CASSLYPGLAGGGGETQYF. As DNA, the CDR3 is TGTGCCAGCAGTTTATACCCGGGGCTAGCGGGGGGAGGTGGAGAGACCCAGTACTTC.

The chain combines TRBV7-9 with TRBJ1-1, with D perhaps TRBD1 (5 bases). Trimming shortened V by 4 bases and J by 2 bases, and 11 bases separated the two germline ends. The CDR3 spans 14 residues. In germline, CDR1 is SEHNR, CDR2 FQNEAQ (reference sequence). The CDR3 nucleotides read TGTGCCAGCAGCTGGAATCAGGGAAACACTGAAGCTTTCTTT. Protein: CASSWNQGNTEAFF.

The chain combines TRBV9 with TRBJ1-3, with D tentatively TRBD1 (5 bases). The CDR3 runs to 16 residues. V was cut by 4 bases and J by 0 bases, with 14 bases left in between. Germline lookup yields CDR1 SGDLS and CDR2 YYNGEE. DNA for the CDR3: TGTGCCAGCAGCCCCTCCCGGGGGGTCTCTGGAAACACCATATATTTT. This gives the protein CASSPSRGVSGNTIYF.

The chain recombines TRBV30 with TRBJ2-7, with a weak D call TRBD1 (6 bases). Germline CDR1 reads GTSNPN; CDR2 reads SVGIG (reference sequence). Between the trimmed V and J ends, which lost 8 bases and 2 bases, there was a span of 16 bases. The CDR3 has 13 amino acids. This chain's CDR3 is CAGGQLSTYEQYF. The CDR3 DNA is TGTGCCGGAGGACAGCTTTCTACCTACGAGCAGTACTTC.

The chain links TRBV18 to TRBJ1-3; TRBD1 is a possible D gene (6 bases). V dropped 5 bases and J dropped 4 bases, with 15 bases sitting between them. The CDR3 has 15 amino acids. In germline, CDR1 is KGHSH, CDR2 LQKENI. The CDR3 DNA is TGTGCCAGCTCAACCACACAGGGCGCCGGAAACACCATATATTTT. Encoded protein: CASSTTQGAGNTIYF.

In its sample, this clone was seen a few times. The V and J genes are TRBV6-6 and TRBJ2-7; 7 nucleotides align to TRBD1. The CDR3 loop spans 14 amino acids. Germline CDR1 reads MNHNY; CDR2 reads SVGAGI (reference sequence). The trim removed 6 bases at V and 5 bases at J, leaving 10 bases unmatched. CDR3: CASRKREGGDEQYF. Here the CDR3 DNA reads TGTGCCAGCAGAAAACGGGAAGGGGGCGACGAGCAGTACTTC.

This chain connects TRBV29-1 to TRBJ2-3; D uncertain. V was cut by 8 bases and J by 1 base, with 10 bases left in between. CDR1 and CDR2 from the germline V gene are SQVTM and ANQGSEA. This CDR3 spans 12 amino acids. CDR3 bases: TGCAGCTTTCCTCGGGGCACAGATACGCAGTATTTT. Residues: CSFPRGTDTQYF.